These 30 T cell receptor beta chains came from one sample sequenced in a study of T cells in Graves' hyperthyroidism and ophthalmopathy. TCR beta CDR3 region amplification was performed from RNA transcripts. RT-PCR in the first round (using the HTBI primer set) targeted the TCR CDR3. A single record per CDR3 protein comes from TCRdb applying MiXCR to the multiplex PCR reads. The data show 450,000 to 600,000 distinct CDR3 sequences, approximately 14% seen once. Sequenced material: blood. The receptors stem from a middle-aged woman with Graves' hyperthyroidism.

This clonotype appeared many times. The chain links TRBV12-3 or TRBV12-4 to TRBJ2-3; TRBD2 aligns across 9 bases. This CDR3 spans 13 amino acids. The junction had 5 bases not matched to a gene; V was cut back by 5 bases and J by 8 bases. The CDR3 loop is CASSPSGIRTQYF. The CDR3 DNA is TGTGCCAGCAGTCCTAGCGGGATCCGTACGCAGTATTTT.

Many counts were recorded for this clonotype. This chain joins TRBV15 and TRBJ1-1, with D possibly being TRBD1 (5 bases). The CDR3 has 17 amino acids. Germline values: CDR1 LNHNV, CDR2 YYDKDF (reference sequence). V was trimmed by 0 bases and J by 6 bases, leaving 20 bases between them. The CDR3 DNA reads as TGTGCCACCAGCAGAGATCTAGGCAGACCTCTGGGGGCTGAAGCTTTCTTT. It is translated as CATSRDLGRPLGAEAFF. Supplemented by reference TRBV15 and TRBJ1-1, the full variable domain reads DAMVIQNPRYQVTQFGKPVTLSCSQTLNHNVMYWYQQKSSQAPKLLFHYYDKDFNNEADTPDNFQSRRPNTSFCFLDIRSPGLGDTAMYLCATSRDLGRPLGAEAFFGQGTRLTVV.

CDR3: CAISEGGSGHGSNQPQHF. In nucleotides, the CDR3 is TGTGCCATCAGTGAAGGGGGGTCCGGACATGGGAGCAATCAGCCCCAGCATTTT. The rearrangement joins TRBV10-3 to TRBJ1-5; D is possibly TRBD1 (6 bases). The CDR3 consists of 18 residues. Germline lookup yields CDR1 ENHRY and CDR2 SYGVKD. Trimming took 3 bases from V and 1 from J, leaving 19 bases between them.

This clonotype was counted at least ten times. The gene calls are TRBV19 and TRBJ1-1, with unresolved D. Germline CDR1 reads LNHDA; CDR2 reads SQIVND (reference sequence). The CDR3 consists of 14 residues. Trimming took 6 bases from V and 1 from J, leaving 12 bases between them. The CDR3 sequence is CASSWRSWNTEAFF. In DNA form, the CDR3 reads TGTGCCAGTAGCTGGAGATCGTGGAACACTGAAGCTTTCTTT. The full variable domain, in which reference TRBV19 and TRBJ1-1 provide the parts outside the CDR3, is DGGITQSPKYLFRKEGQNVTLSCEQNLNHDAMYWYRQDPGQGLRLIYYSQIVNDFQKGDIAEGYSVSREKKESFPLTVTSAQKNPTAFYLCASSWRSWNTEAFFGQGTRLTVV.

The chain has TRBV12-5 and TRBJ2-1, with 7 bases fitting TRBD1. Germline CDR1 is LGHNT and CDR2 is FRNRAP. V shed 2 bases, J shed 8 bases, and the junction held 15 bases outside the gene matches. This CDR3 has 17 amino acids. The CDR3 DNA sequence: TGTGCTAGTGGTTTGACTACCCGGGACAGTCAGGTCGATGAGCAGTTCTTC. It yields the protein CASGLTTRDSQVDEQFF.

The chain joins TRBV28 to TRBJ2-7; 8 nucleotides line up with TRBD2. In germline, CDR1 is MDHEN, CDR2 SYDVKM. Trimming cost V 5 bases and J 7 bases; bases outside gene matches: 7. The CDR3 is 13 amino acids. CDR3 bases: TGTGCCAGCAGTGCCAGGACTAGCTCTGAGCAGTACTTC. Translating gives CASSARTSSEQYF.

V usage is TRBV19 and J usage is TRBJ2-2; TRBD1 matches at 9 bases. CDR1 and CDR2 (germline): LNHDA, SQIVND (reference sequence). The CDR3 spans 15 residues. J gave up 6 bases and V 4 bases, and 6 bases lay outside the gene matches. The CDR3 coding sequence is TGTGCCAGTAGTACGACGGGACAGGGCGCCGGGGAGCTGTTTTTT. Amino acids: CASSTTGQGAGELFF.

The rearrangement uses TRBV5-1 and TRBJ2-5; 10 bases line up with TRBD2. V lost 3 bases to trimming and J lost 4 bases; unmatched junction nucleotides: 9. Germline-derived CDR1 and CDR2 are SGHRS and YFSETQ. The CDR3 consists of 16 residues. CDR3 residues: CASSSQREGRRETQYF. The CDR3, as DNA: TGCGCCAGCAGCTCCCAGCGGGAGGGCCGGAGAGAGACCCAGTACTTC.

This clonotype was seen only a few times. V is TRBV7-8 and J is TRBJ2-2; D unclear. CDR1 is SGHVS, CDR2 FQNEAQ, per germline. The V and J ends lost 5 bases and 1 base respectively, with 14 bases between them. The CDR3 contains 16 residues. This CDR3 reads CASSRGFGLNTGELFF. The DNA of the CDR3 is TGTGCCAGCAGCCGTGGGTTCGGGCTGAACACCGGGGAGCTGTTTTTT.

There are a few counts of this clonotype. J is TRBJ2-3 and V is TRBV9; maybe TRBD2 (6 bases). Trimming took off 4 bases at V and 2 bases at J, with 14 bases between the two ends. Germline CDR1 reads SGDLS; CDR2 reads YYNGEE. The CDR3 contains 15 residues. CDR3: CASSPRAGHTDTQYF. The DNA of the CDR3 is TGTGCCAGCAGCCCAAGAGCGGGTCACACAGATACGCAGTATTTT.

This clonotype was seen many times. The J gene is TRBJ1-1, the V gene TRBV11-2; unclear D gene. The CDR3 runs to 14 residues. Germline V gene data show CDR1 as SGHAT and CDR2 as FQNNGV. V was shortened by 0 bases and J by 1 base, with 6 bases between the two germline ends. CDR3 in amino acids: CASSLDFGNTEAFF. The CDR3 DNA follows: TGTGCCAGCAGCTTAGATTTCGGGAACACTGAAGCTTTCTTT.

This clonotype was observed a single time. The chain is built from TRBV4-3 and TRBJ2-5, with 9 bases aligning to TRBD2. The CDR3 contains 17 residues. V lost 0 bases to trimming and J lost 0 bases; unmatched junction nucleotides: 5. CDR1 is LGHNA, CDR2 YSLEER, per germline. CDR3: CASSQDSSGRNQETQYF. The CDR3 nucleotides read TGCGCCAGCAGCCAAGATAGTAGCGGGAGAAACCAAGAGACCCAGTACTTC.

This clonotype was recorded many times. The chain combines TRBV28 with TRBJ1-5, with D unresolved. The V gene lost 4 bases and the J gene lost 0 bases, with 16 bases spanning the gap. This CDR3 has 17 residues. Germline V gene data show CDR1 as MDHEN and CDR2 as SYDVKM. CDR3 in amino acids: CASSSTPLGYSNQPQHF. In DNA, the CDR3 is TGTGCCAGCAGTTCCACACCGTTAGGTTATAGCAATCAGCCCCAGCATTTT.

J is TRBJ2-5 and V is TRBV7-3; D not certain. V lost 0 bases and J 5 bases, leaving 7 bases between the germline ends. CDR1 and CDR2 (germline): SGHTA, FQGTGA. The CDR3 loop spans 13 amino acids. DNA of the CDR3: TGTGCCAGCAGCTTAACCAAAAAGGAGACCCAGTACTTC. It yields the protein CASSLTKKETQYF.

This clonotype was recorded many times. The chain has TRBV29-1 and TRBJ1-1; TRBD1 matches 9 bases. The germline CDR1 and CDR2 sequences are SQVTM and ANQGSEA. The CDR3 runs 13 residues. Trimming cost V 6 bases and J 4 bases; bases outside gene matches: 6. The CDR3 sequence: CSVGGTGFTEAFF. For the CDR3, the DNA is TGCAGCGTGGGTGGGACAGGGTTCACTGAAGCTTTCTTT.

The chain employs TRBV5-1 and TRBJ1-2; D ambiguous. The germline V gene has CDR1 SGHRS and CDR2 YFSETQ. The CDR3 is 15 residues long. Trimming took off 0 bases at V and 4 bases at J, with 13 bases between the two ends. DNA of the CDR3: TGCGCCAGCAGCTTGGATGGACGTAGACTCTATGGCTACACCTTC. Encoded protein: CASSLDGRRLYGYTF.

This chain joins TRBV12-5 and TRBJ1-2, with D unresolved. V was shortened by 2 bases and J by 6 bases, with 13 bases between the two germline ends. Germline V gene sequence: CDR1 LGHNT, CDR2 FRNRAP. The length of the CDR3 is 14 residues. The CDR3 DNA sequence: TGTGCTAGTGGTTTGTTCACGCCCGACGATGGCTACACCTTC. Translating gives CASGLFTPDDGYTF.

The rearrangement uses TRBV25-1 and TRBJ2-1; D may correspond to TRBD1 or TRBD2 (5 bases each). This CDR3 has 17 residues. Germline V gene data show CDR1 as MGHDK and CDR2 as SYGVNS. V was pared by 5 bases and J by 0 bases, with 17 bases between. DNA for the CDR3: TGTGCCAGCAGTAAAGGATTGGGACGCTTCTCCTACAATGAGCAGTTCTTC. The encoded protein is CASSKGLGRFSYNEQFF.

The gene calls are TRBV29-1 and TRBJ1-3; no clear D. CDR3 length: 11 amino acids. V shed 6 bases and J shed 4 bases, with 7 bases lying between them. The V gene's germline CDR1 is SQVTM and CDR2 ANQGSEA. The CDR3 DNA sequence: TGCAGCGTCCAGCGGGGAAACACCATATATTTT. This encodes CSVQRGNTIYF.

This clonotype has at least ten counts. The rearrangement uses TRBV7-9 and TRBJ2-5; tentative D call: TRBD2 (5 bases). The germline V gene encodes CDR1 SEHNR and CDR2 FQNEAQ (reference sequence). The CDR3 is made up of 15 amino acids. The ends were cut back, 6 bases at V and 3 bases at J, with 17 bases in the middle. CDR3 residues: CASSTAGKSKETQYF. The DNA of the CDR3 is TGTGCCAGCAGTACAGCCGGGAAGAGTAAAGAGACCCAGTACTTC.

The rearrangement uses TRBV5-6 and TRBJ2-3; D gene uncertain. Germline assignment: CDR1 SGHDT and CDR2 YYEEEE. The V and J ends lost 2 bases and 6 bases respectively, with 16 bases between them. The CDR3 consists of 15 residues. The CDR3 region is CASSFTGSRSDTQYF. DNA of the CDR3: TGTGCCAGCAGCTTCACTGGGTCCCGGTCGGATACGCAGTATTTT. Full variable domain (remainder filled in from reference TRBV5-6 and TRBJ2-3): DAGVTQSPTHLIKTRGQQVTLRCSPKSGHDTVSWYQQALGQGPQFIFQYYEEEERQRGNFPDRFSGHQFPNYSSELNVNALLLGDSALYLCASSFTGSRSDTQYFGPGTRLTVL.

This clonotype has ten or more counts. V and J are TRBV30 and TRBJ1-5; D gene uncertain. The CDR3 has 13 amino acids. The ends were cut back, 6 bases at V and 0 bases at J, with 9 bases in the middle. Germline lookup yields CDR1 GTSNPN and CDR2 SVGIG (reference sequence). The CDR3 DNA follows: TGTGCCTGTAGCCCAGATAGCAATCAGCCCCAGCATTTT. Protein product: CACSPDSNQPQHF.

This clonotype has a count of ten or more. V gene TRBV2 combines with J gene TRBJ2-3, with D perhaps assigned TRBD1 or TRBD2 (5 bases each). The CDR3 extends over 15 amino acids. Germline-derived CDR1 and CDR2 are SNHLY and FYNNEI. The V and J ends lost 11 bases and 0 bases respectively, with 18 bases between them. Written as DNA, the CDR3 is TGTGCCGTCTCCCGGGACGGATGGAGCACAGATACGCAGTATTTT. Translation gives CAVSRDGWSTDTQYF.

V is TRBV10-1 and J is TRBJ2-7, with D maybe TRBD2 (6 bases). V lost 2 bases and J 2 bases, leaving 7 bases between the germline ends. The CDR3 loop spans 13 amino acids. Germline CDR1 WNHNN, CDR2 SYGVQD (reference sequence). The DNA of the CDR3 is TGCGCCAGCAGTGAGGCTAGCGCCTACGAGCAGTACTTC. Translating gives CASSEASAYEQYF.

The table lists this clonotype with many counts. The chain is built from TRBV28 and TRBJ1-5; D is undetermined. The germline V gene has CDR1 MDHEN and CDR2 SYDVKM. V was shortened by 4 bases and J by 7 bases, with 8 bases between the two germline ends. CDR3 length: 12 amino acids. The CDR3 loop reads CASSSGIQPQHF. The CDR3 region has the DNA TGTGCCAGCAGTTCAGGTATCCAGCCCCAGCATTTT. The whole variable domain, remainder taken from reference TRBV28 and TRBJ1-5, is DVKVTQSSRYLVKRTGEKVFLECVQDMDHENMFWYRQDPGLGLRLIYFSYDVKMKEKGDIPEGYSVSREKKERFSLILESASTNQTSMYLCASSSGIQPQHFGDGTRLSIL.

This clonotype has a count of ten or more. The chain carries TRBV7-9 and TRBJ2-5; weak D call: TRBD1 (6 bases). Between the trimmed V and J ends, which lost 5 bases and 4 bases, there was a span of 11 bases. Germline V gives CDR1 SEHNR, CDR2 FQNEAQ (reference sequence). The CDR3 extends over 13 amino acids. The CDR3 DNA reads as TGTGCCAGCAGCCCCCTCAGGGGAGAGACCCAGTACTTC. Translating it yields CASSPLRGETQYF.

The chain links TRBV9 to TRBJ2-7, with 10 bases matching TRBD2. Germline trimming cut 0 bases from V and 2 bases from J; bases unmatched to any gene: 5. Germline CDR1 and CDR2: SGDLS and YYNGEE. The CDR3 spans 16 residues. CDR3 sequence (DNA): TGTGCCAGCAGCGTAGATCGACTAGCGGGTCCCTACGAGCAGTACTTC. Translation: CASSVDRLAGPYEQYF.

This clonotype has at least ten counts. The V and J genes are TRBV28 and TRBJ2-7, with 8 bases fitting TRBD2. V lost 5 bases, J lost 6 bases, and 15 bases stayed unmatched. In germline, CDR1 is MDHEN, CDR2 SYDVKM. This CDR3 is 16 amino acids long. CDR3 amino acids: CASSPLAGWGSGEQYF. The CDR3 nucleotides are TGTGCCAGCAGTCCATTAGCGGGATGGGGGTCGGGCGAGCAGTACTTC.

In this sample, this clonotype turned up a few times. V and J are TRBV5-1 and TRBJ2-7, with TRBD2 identical over 8 bases. V lost 2 bases and J lost 0; bases outside the gene matches: 10. Germline CDR1 reads SGHRS; CDR2 reads YFSETQ. The CDR3 is made up of 17 amino acids. CDR3 sequence: CASSLGGSGTRSYEQYF. CDR3 nucleotides: TGCGCCAGCAGCTTAGGCGGTAGCGGGACCCGCTCCTACGAGCAGTACTTC.

This clonotype has at least ten counts. The chain couples TRBV3-1 to TRBJ1-6; D gene unclear. The V gene lost 4 bases and the J gene lost 9 bases, with 10 bases spanning the gap. The germline V gene has CDR1 LGHDT and CDR2 YNNKEL (reference sequence). This CDR3 spans 13 amino acids. CDR3: CASSPQASSPLHF. The CDR3 nucleotides are TGTGCCAGCAGCCCCCAGGCGAGTTCACCCCTCCACTTT.